The next 5 T cell receptor beta chains were all read from a single sample in a study of CD4 T cells in relation to SARS-CoV-2 and coronaviruses. Here immunoSEQ multiplex PCR was the method, and the copy in TCRdb shows in-frame clones only, minus some. Found here are 20,000 to 25,000 clones, 55% to 80% of them singletons; the top ten hold approximately 15%. Unexposed donor CD4+ T cells date from 2011-2018, before the COVID-19 pandemic. After about 10 days of culture, CD4+ T cells were isolated. No antigen has been assigned to these receptors. Sequenced input: CD4+ T cells from PBMCs, cultured in vitro. The receptors were gathered from a human donor in good health.

This clone occurred a few times. The rearrangement links TRBV29-1 to TRBJ2-2; a weak D match, TRBD1 (6 bases). V lost 2 bases and J 8 bases, leaving 12 bases between the germline ends. The CDR3 has 13 amino acids. Germline V gives CDR1 SQVTM, CDR2 ANQGSEA. The CDR3 coding sequence is TGCAGCGTTGAATTGGCAGGGGATGGGGAGCTGTTTTTT. Translation gives CSVELAGDGELFF.

This chain joins TRBV2 and TRBJ2-1; 8 nucleotides line up with TRBD2. Germline V gene lookup returns CDR1 SNHLY and CDR2 FYNNEI. This CDR3 contains 16 residues. Trimming at V came to 0 bases and at J to 1 base, leaving 2 bases not matched to a gene. The CDR3: CASSEASGRSYNEQFF. As DNA, the CDR3 is TGTGCCAGCAGTGAAGCGAGCGGGAGATCCTACAATGAGCAGTTCTTC.

This clone was detected only once. This CDR3 is also generated by other DNA sequences in the sample. V gene TRBV30 combines with J gene TRBJ1-4, with D uncertain. This CDR3 is built from 12 residues. Germline lookup yields CDR1 GTSNPN and CDR2 SVGIG (reference sequence). The V end was cut by 6 bases, the J end by 2 bases, with 7 bases between. In nucleotides, the CDR3 is TGTGCCTGTGAGGCGACTAATGAAAAACTGTTTTTT. Translating gives CACEATNEKLFF.

In this sample, this clone turned up once. The V gene is TRBV2, the J gene TRBJ2-5; possible D gene TRBD1, 5 bases. Trimming removed 5 bases from V and 10 bases from J, with 14 bases in between. Looked up from germline, CDR1 is SNHLY and CDR2 is FYNNEI. The CDR3 has 12 amino acids. In DNA, the CDR3 is TGTGCCAGCAGTTTTCAGGGTGGTGTCCAGTACTTC. Translated, it gives CASSFQGGVQYF.

This chain joins TRBV5-1 and TRBJ1-6; 10 bases align to TRBD1. V dropped 4 bases and J dropped 5; count of bases not matched to a gene: 6. Germline CDR1 SGHRS, CDR2 YFSETQ. There are 16 residues in the CDR3. CDR3 nucleotide sequence: TGCGCCAGCAGCCCGGGACAGGGGATGAATAATTCACCCCTCCACTTT. This codes for CASSPGQGMNNSPLHF.